This T cell receptor (beta chain) came from a study of cytomegalovirus exposure and HLA in healthy donors. PCR was performed using 60 Vbeta and 13 Jbeta primers. Per the study methods: There were 70 million to 95 million unique TCR beta chains by a later count, and some 12 million of them were shared. TCRdb keeps only in-frame clones here, not all; method: immunoSEQ multiplex PCR. D and trimming were read from the DNA, whereas the V and J calls and clone size are those reported in that table. The repertoire holds fewer than 70,000 clones, with about 80% as singletons. This clone appeared once. The antigen is undetermined. Broader study findings: Most sequenced TCRs were rare (though some public TCRs occurred in many donors). Among TCR beta chains, those listed as cytomegalovirus-associated numbered some 160. As a later analysis showed, several of the most significant clusters appeared to be linked to common viral pathogens.

There are 13 residues in the CDR3. CDR1 and CDR2 from the germline V gene are SGHRS and YFSETQ. The sequence was obtained from a man aged 35-49 years in good health and CMV-seronegative. The sample taken for sequencing was PBMCs. This chain joins TRBV5-1 and TRBJ2-5, with 7 bases identical to TRBD2. The closer fit of TRBJ2-7 to the DNA end suggests the J call may be wrong. The CDR3 DNA reads TGCGCCAGCAGCCCGGTCCGGGGGGTCGAGCAGTACTTC. Translated: CASSPVRGVEQYF.